One and the same sample provided the 13 T cell receptor beta chains below, sequenced in a study of T cell responses to AZD1222 COVID-19 vaccine. Produced via immunoSEQ multiplex PCR; TCRdb's table is partial and in-frame only. This sample has about 100,000 clones, with roughly 91% found just once. The sequencing used peripheral blood, collected on day 0 of AZD1222 vaccination. All receptors come from an adult in good health.

This clone was recorded a few times. The genes are TRBV29-1 and TRBJ1-1, with a possible D match to TRBD1 (5 bases). V was clipped by 7 bases and J by 0 bases, with 12 bases between them. This CDR3 spans 13 amino acids. Germline V CDR1 and CDR2: SQVTM, ANQGSEA. The CDR3: CSARQFMNTEAFF. The CDR3 DNA sequence: TGCAGCGCCAGACAGTTCATGAACACTGAAGCTTTCTTT.

The chain has TRBV19 and TRBJ2-3; no firm D call. The V gene's germline CDR1 is LNHDA and CDR2 SQIVND (reference sequence). This CDR3 spans 16 amino acids. Trimming took off 0 bases at V and 4 bases at J, with 14 bases between the two ends. CDR3 protein: CASSIDVSVRSDTQYF. CDR3 DNA: TGTGCCAGTAGTATAGATGTAAGCGTCAGGTCAGATACGCAGTATTTT.

The rearrangement links TRBV12-5 to TRBJ2-3; possibly TRBD1 or TRBD2 for D (5 bases each). This CDR3 contains 14 residues. Germline CDR1 is LGHNT and CDR2 is FRNRAP. The V end was cut by 7 bases, the J end by 7 bases, with 18 bases between. The CDR3 loop is CASAYGTLSNTQYF. The DNA for the CDR3 is TGTGCTAGTGCCTACGGGACCTTAAGTAATACGCAGTATTTT.

CDR3 amino acids: CASSLGTGNTGELFF. The CDR3 DNA reads as TGTGCCAGCAGCTTAGGGACAGGGAACACCGGGGAGCTGTTTTTT. The rearrangement uses TRBV7-9 and TRBJ2-2; TRBD1 aligns across 7 bases. V shed 1 base and J 1 base; nucleotides not matched to a gene: 0. This CDR3 spans 15 amino acids. CDR1 and CDR2 from the germline V gene are SEHNR and FQNEAQ (reference sequence). Filled out from reference TRBV7-9 and TRBJ2-2, the complete variable domain reads DTGVSQNPRHKITKRGQNVTFRCDPISEHNRLYWYRQTLGQGPEFLTYFQNEAQLEKSRLLSDRFSAERPKGSFSTLEIQRTEQGDSAMYLCASSLGTGNTGELFFGEGSRLTVL.

V and J are TRBV18 and TRBJ1-4; the D gene is possibly TRBD1 (6 bases). The CDR3 totals 14 residues. V was trimmed by 4 bases and J by 11 bases, leaving 17 bases between them. Germline assignment: CDR1 KGHSH and CDR2 LQKENI. CDR3 nucleotide sequence: TGTGCCAGCTCACACCCGGGCTACAGGGAGAAACTGTTTTTT. Protein: CASSHPGYREKLFF. The full variable domain, its missing parts supplied by reference TRBV18 and TRBJ1-4, is NAGVMQNPRHLVRRRGQEARLRCSPMKGHSHVYWYRQLPEEGLKFMVYLQKENIIDESGMPKERFSAEFPKEGPSILRIQQVVRGDSAAYFCASSHPGYREKLFFGSGTQLSVL.

This clone was found once. The rearrangement uses TRBV25-1 and TRBJ2-2; the match to TRBD2 covers 7 bases. The length of the CDR3 is 15 residues. Germline V lookup: CDR1 MGHDK, CDR2 SYGVNS. V shed 4 bases and J 3 bases; nucleotides not matched to a gene: 5. CDR3 region: CASSAPGRDTGELFF. The CDR3 DNA is TGTGCCAGCAGTGCCCCAGGGAGGGACACCGGGGAGCTGTTTTTT. Complete variable domain (other parts from reference TRBV25-1 and TRBJ2-2): EADIYQTPRYLVIGTGKKITLECSQTMGHDKMYWYQQDPGMELHLIHYSYGVNSTEKGDLSSESTVSRIRTEHFPLTLESARPSHTSQYLCASSAPGRDTGELFFGEGSRLTVL.

The chain carries TRBV5-6 and TRBJ1-3; D might be TRBD1 (5 bases). Trimming stripped 3 bases from V and 4 bases from J, with 17 bases between. The CDR3 runs to 16 residues. The germline V gene has CDR1 SGHDT and CDR2 YYEEEE. CDR3 loop: CASSSLTDSSGNTIYF. CDR3 in DNA: TGTGCCAGCAGCTCCTTGACAGACTCGTCCGGAAACACCATATATTTT.

This chain joins TRBV7-3 and TRBJ2-3; D call uncertain. V was pared by 6 bases and J by 3 bases, with 10 bases between. Per germline, CDR1 SGHTA and CDR2 FQGTGA. The CDR3 is made up of 13 amino acids. CDR3 in DNA: TGTGCCAGCAGTAACAGTCTTACAGATACGCAGTATTTT. It encodes CASSNSLTDTQYF.

The chain is built from TRBV3-1 (or the pseudogene TRBV3-2) and TRBJ1-5, with 10 nucleotides matching TRBD1. The germline gives CDR1 LGHDT, CDR2 YNNKEL (reference sequence). The junction had 7 bases not matched to a gene; V was cut back by 4 bases and J by 4 bases. This CDR3 is 16 amino acids long. This CDR3 reads CASSPGTGANNQPQHF. The CDR3 nucleotides are TGTGCCAGCAGCCCGGGGACAGGGGCTAATAATCAGCCCCAGCATTTT.

The chain has TRBV12-3 or TRBV12-4 and TRBJ2-5, with a possible D match to TRBD1 (5 bases). V was cut by 5 bases and J by 5 bases, with 12 bases left in between. The CDR3 extends over 13 amino acids. CDR3 residues: CASSPGFMETQYF. The CDR3 DNA reads TGTGCCAGCAGTCCAGGGTTTATGGAGACCCAGTACTTC.

This clone was seen just once. The V gene is TRBV20-1, the J gene TRBJ1-4; D gene ambiguous. This CDR3 is built from 10 residues. V was shortened by 3 bases and J by 7 bases, with 3 bases between the two germline ends. The germline gives CDR1 DFQATT, CDR2 SNEGSKA (reference sequence). CDR3 nucleotides: TGCAGTGCTAGGATTGAAAAACTGTTTTTT. It is translated as CSARIEKLFF.

The chain couples TRBV2 to TRBJ2-3; TRBD2 aligns across 13 bases. CDR3 length equals 15 residues. Germline-derived CDR1 and CDR2 are SNHLY and FYNNEI. Trimming at V came to 5 bases and at J to 3 bases, leaving 2 bases not matched to a gene. The CDR3 sequence: CASSLGLAGTDTQYF. CDR3 DNA sequence: TGTGCCAGCAGTCTGGGACTAGCGGGGACAGATACGCAGTATTTT.

Only one count was recorded for this clone. The chain uses TRBV2 and TRBJ1-1; TRBD1 might be the D (6 bases). Trimming stripped 8 bases from V and 4 bases from J, with 17 bases between. Germline CDR1 and CDR2: SNHLY and FYNNEI. The CDR3 runs 14 residues. CDR3 sequence: CASRRTGTSTEAFF. CDR3 nucleotides: TGTGCCAGCCGTCGAACAGGGACCAGCACTGAAGCTTTCTTT.